This T cell receptor (beta chain) was captured in a study of identical twins. The sample holds a few counts of this clonotype. A universal primer site was created by template switching, with the cDNA bearing unique molecular identifiers. TCRdb processed the 5' RACE reads anew with MiXCR; each CDR3 protein has one entry. The table has a few hundred thousand distinct CDR3 sequences, 9.6% seen once. The trim removed 5 bases at V and 2 bases at J, leaving 12 bases unmatched. This CDR3 comprises 17 residues. Germline V gene sequence: CDR1 MNHNS, CDR2 SASEGT. The same data also contributed to another study, on yellow fever vaccine responses in identical twins.

The sequenced sample consisted of PBMCs. The V and J genes are TRBV6-1 and TRBJ2-7; 10 bases map to TRBD2. This receptor was identified in a woman under 30 in good health. CDR3 loop: CASSRLGGTSDTYEQYF. DNA for the CDR3: TGTGCCAGCAGTCGGCTAGGGGGGACTAGCGATACCTACGAGCAGTACTTC.